This TCR beta chain was sequenced for a study of T cell repertoires in cytomegalovirus infection. Overall study: Evidence of both CMV infection and a matching HLA type came from public TCR beta signatures.

Per germline, CDR1 SGHVS and CDR2 FNYEAQ. This CDR3 comprises 16 residues. With respect to this clonotype: Its specificity is not known. Germline and junction disagree at one end, which may indicate a read error.

Via MiXCR, TCRdb re-called the reads, giving one row per CDR3 protein. Of roughly 990,000 distinct CDR3 sequences listed, around 31% were seen once; the top ten hold roughly 13%. The sequence was collected from a human donor in good health (CMV status not recorded). Some clones in this sample may be carry-over from other donors' samples. The V call is TRBV7-6, the J call TRBJ1-2, with D unclear. Sequences were derived from cultured CD8+ T cells from PBMCs, sampled from culture after CMV antigen stimulation. DNA for the CDR3: TGTGTCAGCAGCTCGGGTTCCCTTATGCGGGGAGATGGCTACACCTTC. It codes for CVSSSGSLMRGDGYTF.